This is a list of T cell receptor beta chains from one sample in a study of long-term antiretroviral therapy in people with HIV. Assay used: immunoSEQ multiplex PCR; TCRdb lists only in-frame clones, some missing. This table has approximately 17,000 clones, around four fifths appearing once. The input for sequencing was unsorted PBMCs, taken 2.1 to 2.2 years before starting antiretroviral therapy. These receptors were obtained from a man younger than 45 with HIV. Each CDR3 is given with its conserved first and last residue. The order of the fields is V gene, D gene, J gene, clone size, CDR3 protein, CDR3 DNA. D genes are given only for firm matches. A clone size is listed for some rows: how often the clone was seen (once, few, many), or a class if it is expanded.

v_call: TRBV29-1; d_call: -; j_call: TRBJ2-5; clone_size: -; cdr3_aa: CSVRGSGTQETQYF; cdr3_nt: TGCAGCGTTCGGGGCTCAGGGACACAAGAGACCCAGTACTTC
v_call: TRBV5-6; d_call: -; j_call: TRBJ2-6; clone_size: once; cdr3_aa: CASRAGMSGANVLTF; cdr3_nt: TGTGCCAGCAGGGCGGGGATGTCTGGGGCCAACGTCCTGACTTTC
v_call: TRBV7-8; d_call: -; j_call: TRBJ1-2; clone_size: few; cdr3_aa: CASSLEGLYGYTF; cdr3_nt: TGTGCCAGCAGCTTAGAGGGACTCTATGGCTACACCTTC
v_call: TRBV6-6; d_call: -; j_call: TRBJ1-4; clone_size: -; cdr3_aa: CASSNRVGEKLFF; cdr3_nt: TGTGCCAGCAGCAACAGGGTTGGGGAAAAACTGTTTTTT
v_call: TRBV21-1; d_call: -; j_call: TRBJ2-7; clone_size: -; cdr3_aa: CASRSNRDRRTYEQYF; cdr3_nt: TGTGCCAGCAGATCAAACCGGGACAGGCGAACCTACGAGCAGTACTTC
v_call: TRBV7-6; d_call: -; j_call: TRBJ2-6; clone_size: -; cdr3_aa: CASSLGVLGSGANVLTF; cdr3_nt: TGTGCCAGCAGCTTAGGGGTTTTGGGTAGTGGGGCCAACGTCCTGACTTTC
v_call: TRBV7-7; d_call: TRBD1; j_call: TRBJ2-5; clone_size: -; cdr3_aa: CASSISGDRVGTQYF; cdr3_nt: TGTGCCAGCAGCATATCCGGGGACAGGGTGGGGACCCAGTACTTC
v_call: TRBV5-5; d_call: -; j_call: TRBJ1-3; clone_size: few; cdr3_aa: CASSWDFSSGNTIYF; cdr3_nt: TGTGCCAGCAGCTGGGACTTTTCCTCTGGAAACACCATATATTTT
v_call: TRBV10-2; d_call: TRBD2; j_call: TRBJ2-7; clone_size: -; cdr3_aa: CASSPGTSGTYEQYF; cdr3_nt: TGCGCCAGCAGTCCCGGGACTAGCGGGACTTACGAGCAGTACTTC
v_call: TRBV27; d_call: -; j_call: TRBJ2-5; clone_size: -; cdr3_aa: CASSPGTAETQYF; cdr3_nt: TGTGCCAGCAGTCCCGGGACGGCGGAGACCCAGTACTTC
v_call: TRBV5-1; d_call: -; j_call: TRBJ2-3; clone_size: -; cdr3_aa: CASSWGISTSSTDTQYF; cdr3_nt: TGCGCCAGCAGCTGGGGGATATCTACCTCTAGCACAGATACGCAGTATTTT
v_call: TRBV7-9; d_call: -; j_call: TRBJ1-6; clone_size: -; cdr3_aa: CASSLVGGDRYNSPLHF; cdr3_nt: TGTGCCAGCAGCTTAGTAGGAGGGGACCGCTATAATTCACCCCTCCACTTT
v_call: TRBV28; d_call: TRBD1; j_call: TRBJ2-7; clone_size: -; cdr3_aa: CASSSRQGWYEQYF; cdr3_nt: TGTGCCAGCAGTTCACGACAGGGGTGGTACGAGCAGTACTTC
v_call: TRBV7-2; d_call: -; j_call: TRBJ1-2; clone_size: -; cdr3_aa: CASSLSVGQSFYGYTF; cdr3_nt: TGTGCCAGCAGCTTAAGTGTCGGACAGTCGTTCTATGGCTACACCTTC
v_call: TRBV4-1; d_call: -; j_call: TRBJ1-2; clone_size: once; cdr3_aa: CASSQEQAGFFGYTF; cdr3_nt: TGCGCCAGCAGCCAAGAACAGGCTGGTTTTTTCGGCTACACCTTC
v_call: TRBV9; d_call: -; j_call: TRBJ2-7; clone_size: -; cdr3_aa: CASSVGTAPYEQYF; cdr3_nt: TGTGCCAGCAGCGTCGGGACGGCACCCTACGAGCAGTACTTC
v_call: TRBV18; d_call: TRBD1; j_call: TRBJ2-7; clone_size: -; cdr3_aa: CASSPRSPGTGVYEQYF; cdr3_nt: TGTGCCAGCTCACCACGATCCCCCGGGACAGGAGTATACGAGCAGTACTTC
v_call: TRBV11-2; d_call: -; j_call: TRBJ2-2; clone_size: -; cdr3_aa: CASSLGARGSNTGELFF; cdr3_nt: TGTGCCAGCAGCTTAGGCGCCCGGGGGTCGAACACCGGGGAGCTGTTTTTT
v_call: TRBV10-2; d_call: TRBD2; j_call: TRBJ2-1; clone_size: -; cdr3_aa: CASRRETSGYNEQFF; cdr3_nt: TGCGCCAGCCGGCGGGAGACTAGCGGCTACAATGAGCAGTTCTTC
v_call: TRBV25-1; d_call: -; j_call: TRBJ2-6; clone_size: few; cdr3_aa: CASSAANASGANVLTF; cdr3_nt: TGTGCCAGCAGCGCTGCGAATGCGTCTGGGGCCAACGTCCTGACTTTC
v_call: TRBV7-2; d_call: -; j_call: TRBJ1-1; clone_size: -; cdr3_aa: CASSSNTEAFF; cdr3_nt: TGTGCCAGCAGCTCTAACACTGAAGCTTTCTTT
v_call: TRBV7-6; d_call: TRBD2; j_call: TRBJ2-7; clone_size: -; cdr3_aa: CASSSGLAGLPYEQYF; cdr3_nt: TGTGCCAGCAGCTCCGGACTAGCGGGGTTACCCTACGAGCAGTACTTC
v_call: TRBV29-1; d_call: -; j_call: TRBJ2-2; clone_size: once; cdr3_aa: CSVETTGHTGELFF; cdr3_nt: TGCAGCGTTGAGACTACAGGGCACACCGGGGAGCTGTTTTTT
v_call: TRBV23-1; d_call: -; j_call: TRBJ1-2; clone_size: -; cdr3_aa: CASSQLAGKIRNYGYTF; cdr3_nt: TGCGCCAGCAGTCAACTCGCAGGGAAAATAAGGAACTATGGCTACACCTTC
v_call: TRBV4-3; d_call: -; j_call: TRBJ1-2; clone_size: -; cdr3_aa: CASSQDWAQAYGYTF; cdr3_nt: TGCGCCAGCAGCCAAGACTGGGCACAGGCCTATGGCTACACCTTC
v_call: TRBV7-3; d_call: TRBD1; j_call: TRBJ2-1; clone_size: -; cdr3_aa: CASSWGTGGDNEQFF; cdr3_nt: TGTGCCAGCAGCTGGGGGACAGGGGGCGACAATGAGCAGTTCTTC
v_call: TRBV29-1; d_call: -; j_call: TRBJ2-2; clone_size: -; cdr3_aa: CSVSGTVTGELFF; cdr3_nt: TGCAGCGTCAGCGGGACAGTCACCGGGGAGCTGTTTTTT
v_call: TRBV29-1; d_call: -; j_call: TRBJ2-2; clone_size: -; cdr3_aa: CSVLQSFNTGELFF; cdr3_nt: TGCAGCGTGCTACAGTCTTTTAACACCGGGGAGCTGTTTTTT
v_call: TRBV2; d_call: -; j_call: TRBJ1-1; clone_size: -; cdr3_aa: CASSVEGSIKAFF; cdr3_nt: TGTGCCAGCAGCGTAGAAGGTTCCATCAAAGCTTTCTTT
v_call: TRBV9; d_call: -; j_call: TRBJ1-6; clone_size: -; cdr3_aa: CASSVEGNSPLHF; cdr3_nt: TGTGCCAGCAGCGTAGAGGGGAATTCACCCCTCCACTTT
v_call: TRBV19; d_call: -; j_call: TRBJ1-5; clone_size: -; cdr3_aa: CASEYRRSSNQPQHF; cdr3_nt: TGTGCCAGTGAATACCGGAGATCTAGCAATCAGCCCCAGCATTTT
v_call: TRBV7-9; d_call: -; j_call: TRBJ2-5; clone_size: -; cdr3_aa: CASSLDNRQAETQYF; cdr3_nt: TGTGCCAGCAGCTTAGATAACAGGCAAGCGGAGACCCAGTACTTC
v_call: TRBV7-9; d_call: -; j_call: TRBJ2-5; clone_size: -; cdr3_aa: CASSLAGALQETQYF; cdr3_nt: TGTGCCAGCAGCTTGGCGGGGGCTCTGCAAGAGACCCAGTACTTC
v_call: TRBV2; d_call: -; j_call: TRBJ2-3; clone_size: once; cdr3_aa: CASREGHATDTQYF; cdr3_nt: TGTGCCAGCAGGGAGGGACACGCCACAGATACGCAGTATTTT
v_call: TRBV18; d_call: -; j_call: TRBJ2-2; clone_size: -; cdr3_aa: CASSGTAGELFF; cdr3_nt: TGTGCCAGCTCAGGGACGGCCGGGGAGCTGTTTTTT
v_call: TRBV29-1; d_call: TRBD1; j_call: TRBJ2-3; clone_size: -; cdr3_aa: CSVVRDRGTDTQYF; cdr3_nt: TGCAGCGTTGTAAGGGACAGGGGAACAGATACGCAGTATTTT
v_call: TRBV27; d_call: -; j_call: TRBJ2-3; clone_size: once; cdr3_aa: CASRFGANTDTQYF; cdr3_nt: TGTGCCAGCAGGTTCGGAGCCAACACAGATACGCAGTATTTT
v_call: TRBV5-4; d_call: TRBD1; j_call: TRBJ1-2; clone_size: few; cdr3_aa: CASKQGQRGSNYGYTF; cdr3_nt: TGTGCCAGCAAACAGGGACAGCGAGGGTCCAACTATGGCTACACCTTC
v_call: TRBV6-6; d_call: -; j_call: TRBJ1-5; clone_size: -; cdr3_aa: CASSYPDSPAPQHF; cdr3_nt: TGTGCCAGCAGTTACCCGGACAGTCCAGCACCCCAGCATTTT
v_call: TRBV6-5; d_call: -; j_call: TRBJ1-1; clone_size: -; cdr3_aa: CAISESYGTEAFF; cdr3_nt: TGTGCCATCAGTGAGTCCTATGGCACTGAAGCTTTCTTT
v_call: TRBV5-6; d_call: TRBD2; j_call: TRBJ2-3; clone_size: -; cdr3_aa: CASSLPGLATDTQYF; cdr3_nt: TGTGCCAGCAGCTTACCGGGACTAGCAACAGATACGCAGTATTTT
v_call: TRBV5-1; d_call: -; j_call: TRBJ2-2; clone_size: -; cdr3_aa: CASSTGTFNTGELFF; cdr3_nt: TGCGCCAGCAGCACAGGAACTTTTAACACCGGGGAGCTGTTTTTT
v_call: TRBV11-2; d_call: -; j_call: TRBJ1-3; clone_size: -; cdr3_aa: CASSSLTSAGVF; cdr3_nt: TGTGCCAGCAGCTCGCTGACATCTGCGGGAGTTTTT
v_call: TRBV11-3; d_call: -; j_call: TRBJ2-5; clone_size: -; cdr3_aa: CASSLDRLQETQYF; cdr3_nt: TGTGCCAGCAGCTTAGATCGGCTGCAAGAGACCCAGTACTTC
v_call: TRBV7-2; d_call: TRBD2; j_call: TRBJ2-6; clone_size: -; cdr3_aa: CASSPRGAGANVLTF; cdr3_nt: TGTGCCAGCAGCCCTCGGGGGGCTGGGGCCAACGTCCTGACTTTC
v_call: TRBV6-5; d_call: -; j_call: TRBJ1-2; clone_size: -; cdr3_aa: CASSVTGASPGYTF; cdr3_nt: TGTGCCAGCAGTGTAACAGGCGCTTCCCCTGGCTACACCTTC
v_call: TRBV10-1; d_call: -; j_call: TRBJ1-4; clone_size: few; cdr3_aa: CASSEGRTNEKLFF; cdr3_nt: TGCGCCAGCAGTGAGGGACGGACGAATGAAAAACTGTTTTTT
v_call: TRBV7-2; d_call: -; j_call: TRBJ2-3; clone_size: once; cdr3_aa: CASLRGAQADTQYF; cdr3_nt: TGTGCCAGTCTCCGGGGGGCGCAGGCAGATACGCAGTATTTT
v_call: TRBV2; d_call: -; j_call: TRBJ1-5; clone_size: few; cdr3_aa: CASSEAARGNQPQHF; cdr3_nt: TGTGCCAGCAGTGAAGCAGCGCGCGGCAATCAGCCCCAGCATTTT
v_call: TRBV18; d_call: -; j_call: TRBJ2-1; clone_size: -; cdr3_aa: CASSPREYNEQFF; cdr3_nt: TGTGCCAGCTCACCCCGGGAGTACAATGAGCAGTTCTTC
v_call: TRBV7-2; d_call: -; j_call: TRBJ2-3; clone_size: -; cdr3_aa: CASRGPSASTDTQYF; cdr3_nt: TGTGCCAGCCGCGGGCCTTCAGCCAGCACAGATACGCAGTATTTT
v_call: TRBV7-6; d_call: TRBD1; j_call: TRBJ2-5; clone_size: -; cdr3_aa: CASSLARTGQETQYF; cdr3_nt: TGTGCCAGCAGCTTAGCCCGGACAGGCCAAGAGACCCAGTACTTC